What follows describes a single T cell receptor (beta chain). Germline CDR1 SGHAT, CDR2 FQNNGV. Trimming took 5 bases from V and 3 from J; bases not matched to a gene: 2. The CDR3 runs to 14 residues. Sort purity for all populations was recorded as exceeding 98%. Sequencing targeted expressed TCRB transcripts, as all isolated RNA had been reverse transcribed. Sequencing was performed with immunoSEQ multiplex PCR; in TCRdb, only in-frame clones are kept and a portion is missing. The table records approximately 120,000 clones, approximately 39% of them present only once. The entry originates in a study of beta chain features in type 1 diabetes.

Sequencing input: stem cell memory CD4+ T cells from blood. This chain joins TRBV11-2 and TRBJ2-2, with 8 nucleotides matching TRBD1. The source is a woman aged 18 to 35 in good health. The CDR3 reads CASSGQGHTGELFF. CDR3 coding DNA: TGTGCCAGCAGCGGACAGGGACACACCGGGGAGCTGTTTTTT.